The entry that follows covers one TCR beta chain sequence. This entry is derived from a study of blood T cell repertoires in COVID-19. The CDR3 runs to 16 residues. V gave up 3 bases and J gave up 7 bases; unmatched junction bases: 11. The germline V gene has CDR1 MNHNS and CDR2 SASEGT. In the study's own analysis: Amplification of reference gene primers was used by the study to estimate nucleated cell counts. Clones were read by immunoSEQ multiplex PCR, and TCRdb kept only the in-frame ones, dropping some. V and J calls plus clone size are reproduced from that table; the DNA served to infer D and trimming. Of roughly 480,000 clones in the sample, roughly 89% were seen once.

The genes are TRBV6-1 and TRBJ2-1; 8 nucleotides line up with TRBD2. Input material: peripheral blood. This clonotype was sampled from a man younger than 35 with COVID-19, enrolled during active disease. The DNA for the CDR3 is TGTGCCAGCAGTGACCCCGGGGGGGAGGGCCGTAATGAGCAGTTCTTC. Protein: CASSDPGGEGRNEQFF.